This is a list of T cell receptor beta chains from one sample in a study of blood T cell repertoires in COVID-19. Measured with immunoSEQ multiplex PCR; TCRdb has only the in-frame clones, and not every one. Among some 350,000 clones, approximately 91% were seen once, and the ten largest hold about 7.3%. The sample taken for sequencing was peripheral blood. These receptors were obtained from a woman in her 70s with COVID-19, enrolled during active disease. Both conserved end residues are trimmed from each CDR3.

j_call: TRBJ2-6
v_call: TRBV30
cdr3_aa: AWGTGGANVLT

j_call: TRBJ2-7
v_call: TRBV7-2
cdr3_aa: ASSLGTYEQY

j_call: TRBJ1-1
v_call: TRBV12-3/TRBV12-4
cdr3_aa: ASSSRGTEAF

j_call: TRBJ2-5
v_call: TRBV7-2
cdr3_aa: ASSFQGAGETQY

j_call: TRBJ2-2
v_call: TRBV5-6
cdr3_aa: ASSFGGETGELF

j_call: TRBJ2-3
v_call: TRBV5-1
cdr3_aa: ASSPDPPGQSTDTQY

j_call: TRBJ2-3
v_call: TRBV2
cdr3_aa: ASSFSGGGDTQY

j_call: TRBJ2-1
v_call: TRBV6-5
cdr3_aa: ASSYSGKNEQF

j_call: TRBJ2-1
v_call: TRBV18
cdr3_aa: ASSPRQGESGEQF

j_call: TRBJ1-2
v_call: TRBV28
cdr3_aa: ASSSGTELYGYT

j_call: TRBJ2-1
v_call: TRBV19
cdr3_aa: ASSMMVAAYNEQF

j_call: TRBJ2-7
v_call: TRBV7-2
cdr3_aa: ASSPQRGGAYEQY

j_call: TRBJ1-6
v_call: TRBV12-3/TRBV12-4
cdr3_aa: ASRASGSPLH

j_call: TRBJ1-3
v_call: TRBV7-8
cdr3_aa: ASSQNGFGNTIY

j_call: TRBJ2-2
v_call: TRBV24-1
cdr3_aa: ATSESGAGELF

j_call: TRBJ2-7
v_call: TRBV12-3/TRBV12-4
cdr3_aa: ASSWTVVYEQY

j_call: TRBJ1-1
v_call: TRBV6-5
cdr3_aa: ASSYSGTGNTEAF

j_call: TRBJ2-5
v_call: TRBV6-1
cdr3_aa: ASSDFTSVETQY

j_call: TRBJ2-7
v_call: TRBV6-5
cdr3_aa: ASRSTGGAWNEQY

j_call: TRBJ1-1
v_call: TRBV3-1/TRBV3-2
cdr3_aa: ASSQWTGGTEAF

j_call: TRBJ2-3
v_call: TRBV4-3
cdr3_aa: ASSQDWTSGGADTQY

j_call: TRBJ2-5
v_call: TRBV5-1
cdr3_aa: ASSPRTGGEETQY

j_call: TRBJ2-1
v_call: TRBV6-2/TRBV6-3
cdr3_aa: ASRRDSNEQF

j_call: TRBJ1-2
v_call: TRBV7-9
cdr3_aa: ASSLAGTGGQNT

j_call: TRBJ2-3
v_call: TRBV5-4
cdr3_aa: ASSLSGTSTDTQY

j_call: TRBJ2-5
v_call: TRBV5-1
cdr3_aa: ASSFQAAGETQY

j_call: TRBJ1-1
v_call: TRBV12-3/TRBV12-4
cdr3_aa: ASSLNQGTAF

j_call: TRBJ1-2
v_call: TRBV18
cdr3_aa: ASSARGLDGYT

j_call: TRBJ1-2
v_call: TRBV28
cdr3_aa: ASSPSGQLYGYT

j_call: TRBJ2-3
v_call: TRBV3-1/TRBV3-2
cdr3_aa: ASSQEASTDTQY

j_call: TRBJ2-2
v_call: TRBV12-5
cdr3_aa: ASGLVHDRNTGELF

j_call: TRBJ2-1
v_call: TRBV24-1
cdr3_aa: ATRSDSFNEQF

j_call: TRBJ1-5
v_call: TRBV7-3
cdr3_aa: ASSLKTGYSNQPQH

j_call: TRBJ2-7
v_call: TRBV6-5
cdr3_aa: ASSYLGTSGGYEQY

j_call: TRBJ1-5
v_call: TRBV19
cdr3_aa: ASSIGQYSNQPQH

j_call: TRBJ1-5
v_call: TRBV18
cdr3_aa: ASSLITGAHSGGAEQPQH

j_call: TRBJ2-5
v_call: TRBV5-4
cdr3_aa: ASSRDRETQY

j_call: TRBJ1-4
v_call: TRBV10-3
cdr3_aa: AISGGTGATNEKLF

j_call: TRBJ2-7
v_call: TRBV4-2
cdr3_aa: ASSQDLARGGLFYEQY

j_call: TRBJ2-5
v_call: TRBV2
cdr3_aa: ASSIAAETQY